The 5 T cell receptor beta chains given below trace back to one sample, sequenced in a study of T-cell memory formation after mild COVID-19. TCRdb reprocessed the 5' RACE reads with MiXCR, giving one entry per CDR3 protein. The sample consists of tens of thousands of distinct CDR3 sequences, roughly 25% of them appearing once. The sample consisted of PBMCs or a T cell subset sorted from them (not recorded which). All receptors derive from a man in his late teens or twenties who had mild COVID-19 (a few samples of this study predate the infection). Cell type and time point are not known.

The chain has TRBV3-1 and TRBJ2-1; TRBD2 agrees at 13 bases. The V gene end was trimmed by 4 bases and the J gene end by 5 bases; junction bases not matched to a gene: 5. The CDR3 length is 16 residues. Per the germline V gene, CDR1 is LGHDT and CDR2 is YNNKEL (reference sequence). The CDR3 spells CASSRETSGGDNEQFF. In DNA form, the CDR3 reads TGTGCCAGCAGCCGAGAAACTAGCGGGGGGGACAATGAGCAGTTCTTC.

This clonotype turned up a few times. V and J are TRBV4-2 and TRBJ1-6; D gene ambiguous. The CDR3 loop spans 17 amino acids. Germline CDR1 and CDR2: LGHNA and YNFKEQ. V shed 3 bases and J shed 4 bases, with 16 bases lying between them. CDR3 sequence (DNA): TGTGCCAGCAGCCAGGAAGGACGGTTTAATTATAATTCACCCCTCCACTTT. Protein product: CASSQEGRFNYNSPLHF.

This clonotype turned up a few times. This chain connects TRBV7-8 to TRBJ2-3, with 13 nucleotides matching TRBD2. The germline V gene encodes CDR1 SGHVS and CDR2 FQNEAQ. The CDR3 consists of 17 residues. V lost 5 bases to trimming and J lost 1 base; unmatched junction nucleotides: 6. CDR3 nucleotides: TGTGCCAGCAGCCCAGGACTAGCGGGGGCCCGCACAGATACGCAGTATTTT. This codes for CASSPGLAGARTDTQYF.

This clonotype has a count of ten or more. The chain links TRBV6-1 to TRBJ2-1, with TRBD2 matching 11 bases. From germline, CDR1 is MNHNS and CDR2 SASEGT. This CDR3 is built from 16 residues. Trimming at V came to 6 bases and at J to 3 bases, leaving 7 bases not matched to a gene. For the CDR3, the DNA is TGTGCCAGCAGGGGACTGACTAGCGGGGACTACAATGAGCAGTTCTTC. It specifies CASRGLTSGDYNEQFF.

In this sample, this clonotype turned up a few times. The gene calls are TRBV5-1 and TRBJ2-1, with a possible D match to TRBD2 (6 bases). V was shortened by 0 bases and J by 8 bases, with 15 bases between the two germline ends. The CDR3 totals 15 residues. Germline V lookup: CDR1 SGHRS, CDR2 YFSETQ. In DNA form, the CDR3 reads TGCGCCAGCAGCTTGGAGATGGGGGGACTCGATGAGCAGTTCTTC. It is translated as CASSLEMGGLDEQFF.